Ten or more counts support the clone carrying this TCR beta chain. The data originate from a study of Graves' ophthalmopathy and Graves' hyperthyroidism. The CDR3 has 14 amino acids. The germline gives CDR1 SGHTS, CDR2 YDEGEE. V lost 2 bases, J lost 6 bases, and 9 bases lay in between. Investigators amplified TCR beta CDR3 regions from RNA transcripts. First-round RT-PCR employed HTBI primers, with a second-round multiplex PCR after it. Each CDR3 protein gets one entry after TCRdb re-called the multiplex PCR reads with MiXCR. This sample has over 40,000 distinct CDR3 sequences, with about 50% found just once.

The sequence derives from an adult man with Graves' ophthalmopathy. Sequencing used peripheral blood. The chain links TRBV5-8 to TRBJ1-6; unclear D gene. The chain's CDR3 is CASSLEEVNSPLHF. CDR3 DNA: TGTGCCAGCAGCTTAGAAGAGGTTAATTCACCCCTCCACTTT. Complete variable domain (other parts from reference TRBV5-8 and TRBJ1-6): EAGVTQSPTHLIKTRGQQATLRCSPISGHTSVYWYQQALGLGLQFLLWYDEGEERNRGNFPPRFSGRQFPNYSSELNVNALELEDSALYLCASSLEEVNSPLHFGNGTRLTVT.